The 12 T cell receptor beta chains below were found in one sample sequenced in a study of blood T cell repertoires in COVID-19. Using immunoSEQ multiplex PCR, the repertoire was profiled, and TCRdb retains in-frame clones only, with some absent. The sample consists of around 150,000 clones, about nine tenths of them appearing once. What was sequenced was peripheral blood. The source is an older woman with active or convalescent COVID-19.

This clone is a singleton in its sample. The genes are TRBV10-3 and TRBJ1-2; D gene ambiguous. The CDR3 length is 14 residues. V was trimmed by 2 bases and J by 4 bases, leaving 11 bases between them. Per germline, CDR1 ENHRY and CDR2 SYGVKD. The chain's CDR3 is CAISEGQIGYGYTF. As DNA, the CDR3 is TGTGCCATCAGTGAGGGGCAAATTGGCTATGGCTACACCTTC.

The gene calls are TRBV19 and TRBJ1-3, with TRBD1 matching over 10 bases. This CDR3 contains 14 residues. CDR1 is LNHDA, CDR2 SQIVND, per germline (reference sequence). The CDR3 reads CASRQGASGNTIYF. CDR3 sequence (DNA): TGTGCATCAAGACAGGGGGCTTCTGGAAACACCATATATTTT.

Remarks on this clone: Other nucleotide sequences from this sample produce the same CDR3. This chain uses TRBV9 with TRBJ2-3; 9 nucleotides line up with TRBD1. The ends lost 1 base at V and 3 bases at J; junction bases unmatched: 9. CDR1 is SGDLS, CDR2 YYNGEE, per germline. This CDR3 region has 17 residues. CDR3 protein: CASSVSSLGQGTDTQYF. The CDR3 coding sequence is TGTGCCAGCAGCGTAAGTAGTCTGGGACAGGGTACAGATACGCAGTATTTT.

The table lists this clone with a few counts. The rearrangement joins TRBV6-2 or TRBV6-3 to TRBJ1-5, with D unresolved. Germline lookup yields CDR1 MNHEY and CDR2 SVGEGT. The CDR3 contains 14 residues. V dropped 3 bases and J dropped 4 bases, with 10 bases sitting between them. CDR3 nucleotides: TGTGCCAGCAGTTATGATTCAGATAATCAGCCCCAGCATTTT. This gives the protein CASSYDSDNQPQHF.

The chain combines TRBV18 with TRBJ2-7; D remains unclear. Deletions cut 0 bases from V and 1 base from J, with 7 bases between. This CDR3 region has 14 residues. Per the germline V gene, CDR1 is KGHSH and CDR2 is LQKENI. The CDR3 is CASSPPSISYEQYF. CDR3 DNA: TGTGCCAGCTCACCACCGTCAATTTCCTACGAGCAGTACTTC.

This chain links TRBV4-3 with TRBJ1-2, with D uncertain. The CDR3 consists of 13 residues. Per the germline V gene, CDR1 is LGHNA and CDR2 is YSLEER. V was pared by 1 base and J by 5 bases, with 8 bases between. The CDR3 region is CASSQANGYGYTF. CDR3 nucleotide sequence: TGCGCCAGCAGCCAAGCGAACGGTTATGGCTACACCTTC.

The genes are TRBV7-9 and TRBJ2-3, with 7 bases matching TRBD2. CDR1 and CDR2 (germline): SEHNR, FQNEAQ (reference sequence). The CDR3 consists of 14 residues. The junction had 10 bases not matched to a gene; V was cut back by 8 bases and J by 5 bases. The CDR3 region is CASHRLPGGDTQYF. The CDR3 bases are TGTGCCAGCCACCGTCTCCCGGGGGGAGATACGCAGTATTTT.

The V and J genes are TRBV6-5 and TRBJ1-1; TRBD1 aligns across 7 bases. V was clipped by 10 bases and J by 4 bases; unmatched bases: 15. CDR1 is MNHEY and CDR2 is SVGAGI in the germline V gene. The CDR3 totals 15 residues. The CDR3: CANTLNHQGGTEAFF. Written as DNA, the CDR3 is TGTGCCAACACCCTTAACCACCAGGGGGGCACTGAAGCTTTCTTT.

In the case of this clone: Other DNA variants within this sample encode the same CDR3. This chain connects TRBV6-5 to TRBJ1-6; TRBD1 matches at 9 bases. Germline values: CDR1 MNHEY, CDR2 SVGAGI. The V and J ends lost 11 bases and 7 bases, in that order; junction bases with no gene match: 3. The CDR3 has 12 residues. CDR3 protein: CASGQGNSPLHF. DNA for the CDR3: TGTGCCTCGGGACAGGGCAATTCACCCCTCCACTTT.

In regard to this clone: The same CDR3 also results from other DNA sequences found in this sample. The J gene is TRBJ1-2, the V gene TRBV4-3, with unresolved D. With 0 bases removed from V and 2 bases from J, the gap between germline ends came to 10 bases. This CDR3 region has 15 residues. Per germline, CDR1 LGHNA and CDR2 YSLEER. CDR3 sequence reads: CASSQDPGSNYGYTF. The CDR3 nucleotides read TGCGCCAGCAGCCAAGATCCGGGATCAAACTATGGCTACACCTTC.

This chain joins TRBV7-9 and TRBJ2-3; tentative D call: TRBD1 (6 bases). Looked up from germline, CDR1 is SEHNR and CDR2 is FQNEAQ (reference sequence). The CDR3 has 17 amino acids. V was cut by 3 bases and J by 4 bases, with 20 bases left in between. This CDR3 reads CASSLTSGTQWADTQYF. The CDR3 DNA reads as TGTGCCAGCAGCTTGACATCCGGGACACAGTGGGCAGATACGCAGTATTTT. Drawing the rest from reference TRBV7-9 and TRBJ2-3, the complete variable domain is DTGVSQNPRHKITKRGQNVTFRCDPISEHNRLYWYRQTLGQGPEFLTYFQNEAQLEKSRLLSDRFSAERPKGSFSTLEIQRTEQGDSAMYLCASSLTSGTQWADTQYFGPGTRLTVL.

CDR3 protein: CASSLSGLSSYNEQFF. CDR3 DNA: TGCGCCAGCAGCTTGTCAGGGCTTAGTTCCTACAATGAGCAGTTCTTC. The V call is TRBV5-1, the J call TRBJ2-1, with D maybe TRBD1 (5 bases). Germline V lookup: CDR1 SGHRS, CDR2 YFSETQ. V was trimmed by 1 base and J by 1 base, leaving 12 bases between them. CDR3 length equals 16 residues.